The source of this TCR beta chain is a study of human CD8 memory T cell subsets. Study conclusions and caveats: There was only minimal overlap between the repertoires of stem-like memory and precursor exhausted T cells. The chains that were sequenced in this study were only T cell receptor beta chains.

UMI-labeled 5' RACE was used, and it produced the TCR beta libraries. After re-calling the 5' RACE reads, TCRdb lists one entry per CDR3 protein, DNA absent. This table lists about 11,000 distinct CDR3 sequences. Looked up from germline, CDR1 is SGHVS and CDR2 is FQNEAQ. The CDR3 runs to 15 residues. Isolation of the PBMC, which involved density gradient separation, used buffy coats from healthy donors. A negative magnetic separation step was used to enrich total CD8+ T cells. As regards this clonotype: Antigen: not known.

The sequenced sample was CD8+ T cells from PBMCs. This receptor was identified in a human donor in good health. The chain joins TRBV7-8 to TRBJ2-7. CDR3 sequence: CASSLLRGRSYEQYF.